These T cell receptor beta chains were read from a single sample in a study of T cell changes during pregnancy in multiple sclerosis. Clones were sequenced by immunoSEQ multiplex PCR, and TCRdb holds only the in-frame ones, with some missing. Of some 57,000 clones in the sample, approximately 91% were seen once. The material was CD4+ T cells from peripheral blood mononuclear cells, obtained in the first trimester of pregnancy. These receptors came from a female donor with multiple sclerosis, enrolled in a pregnancy study. CDR3s include the opening cysteine and the closing phenylalanine or tryptophan. Each record gives: CDR3 DNA, CDR3 protein, CDR3 length, D gene, V gene, clone size, J gene. The D gene is left open where the match is weak. Clone size appears in some rows only: once, few, many, or a class for an expanded clone.

cdr3_nt: TGTGCCAGCAGCGCTCGCGGAAGGAACGAGCAGTACTTC; cdr3_aa: CASSARGRNEQYF; cdr3_length: 13; d_call: NA; v_call: TRBV9; clone_size: NA; j_call: TRBJ2-7
cdr3_nt: TGTGCCAGCAGCCAAGAGGGGAGTCGGGAGACCCAGTACTTC; cdr3_aa: CASSQEGSRETQYF; cdr3_length: 14; d_call: NA; v_call: TRBV4-2; clone_size: NA; j_call: TRBJ2-5
cdr3_nt: TGTGCCAGCAGCTTATCCCGACAGGGTAGAGGAGACTATGGCTACACCTTC; cdr3_aa: CASSLSRQGRGDYGYTF; cdr3_length: 17; d_call: TRBD1; v_call: TRBV7-9; clone_size: NA; j_call: TRBJ1-2
cdr3_nt: TGTGCCAGCAGCAGCGGGGGGCGGGGGTCATCTAGCACAGATACGCAGTATTTT; cdr3_aa: CASSSGGRGSSSTDTQYF; cdr3_length: 18; d_call: TRBD2; v_call: TRBV7-2; clone_size: NA; j_call: TRBJ2-3
cdr3_nt: TGCGCCAGCAGCCGGACGGTGGAGGAGGAGACCCAGTACTTC; cdr3_aa: CASSRTVEEETQYF; cdr3_length: 14; d_call: NA; v_call: TRBV4-1; clone_size: NA; j_call: TRBJ2-5
cdr3_nt: TGTGCCAGCAGCTCCGGACAGGGGAAGAACACTGAAGCTTTCTTT; cdr3_aa: CASSSGQGKNTEAFF; cdr3_length: 15; d_call: TRBD1; v_call: TRBV5-4; clone_size: NA; j_call: TRBJ1-1
cdr3_nt: TGTGCCAGCACTAAGAGGGGGGGCACTGAAGCTTTCTTT; cdr3_aa: CASTKRGGTEAFF; cdr3_length: 13; d_call: NA; v_call: TRBV9; clone_size: NA; j_call: TRBJ1-1
cdr3_nt: TGTGCCAGCAGCGTAACAGGAGAAGAGACCCAGTACTTC; cdr3_aa: CASSVTGEETQYF; cdr3_length: 13; d_call: NA; v_call: TRBV9; clone_size: NA; j_call: TRBJ2-5
cdr3_nt: TGCGCCAGCAGCCAAGTCCGGGGTGGGGGCTACACCTTC; cdr3_aa: CASSQVRGGGYTF; cdr3_length: 13; d_call: NA; v_call: TRBV4-3; clone_size: NA; j_call: TRBJ1-2
cdr3_nt: TGTGCCACCAGCAATGGTGGGACAGTCGGTGGCTACACCTTC; cdr3_aa: CATSNGGTVGGYTF; cdr3_length: 14; d_call: TRBD1; v_call: TRBV15; clone_size: NA; j_call: TRBJ1-2
cdr3_nt: TGTGCCAGCAGCTTGGCCGGAGGGGCGGCTCACTATGGCTACACCTTC; cdr3_aa: CASSLAGGAAHYGYTF; cdr3_length: 16; d_call: NA; v_call: TRBV5-6; clone_size: few; j_call: TRBJ1-2
cdr3_nt: TGTGCCAGCAGTGAAGTCGACACCTACGAGCAGTACTTC; cdr3_aa: CASSEVDTYEQYF; cdr3_length: 13; d_call: NA; v_call: TRBV6-1; clone_size: NA; j_call: TRBJ2-7
cdr3_nt: TGTGCCAGCAGTTTTAGTCCGGGGTATGGCTACACCTTC; cdr3_aa: CASSFSPGYGYTF; cdr3_length: 13; d_call: NA; v_call: TRBV11-2; clone_size: NA; j_call: TRBJ1-2
cdr3_nt: TGTGCCAGCAGCCTCCGCAGCCGGCAGGACTATGGCTACACCTTC; cdr3_aa: CASSLRSRQDYGYTF; cdr3_length: 15; d_call: NA; v_call: TRBV11-2; clone_size: NA; j_call: TRBJ1-2
cdr3_nt: TGTGCCAGCAGCTTGGGGGGTAGGAGGGGATTTAACTACGAGCAGTACTTC; cdr3_aa: CASSLGGRRGFNYEQYF; cdr3_length: 17; d_call: NA; v_call: TRBV5-6; clone_size: NA; j_call: TRBJ2-7